This T cell receptor (beta chain) was identified during a study of Graves' ophthalmopathy and Graves' hyperthyroidism. On the study more broadly: Stable hyperthyroidism denotes an absence of ophthalmopathy throughout 18 months of follow-up.

Germline V gene data show CDR1 as SEHNR and CDR2 as FQNEAQ (reference sequence). This CDR3 region has 17 residues. It was on clinical symptoms, serum thyroxine, TRAb, thyroid ultrasound and orbital computed tomography that diagnosis relied. Remarks on this clonotype: Its antigen is not identified. The junction departs from germline at one end; a sequencing error may be responsible.

Amplification targeted the TCR beta CDR3 regions, with RNA transcripts as the source material. First-round RT-PCR employed HTBI primers, with a second-round multiplex PCR after it. TCRdb redid the calling of the multiplex PCR reads with MiXCR, one entry per CDR3 protein. Of about 1.1 million distinct CDR3 sequences detected, 36% appear once; the ten largest clones hold roughly 11%. General study findings and limits: Cross-validated, the 13-signature model showed 87.88%/81.08% sensitivity/specificity, and 80%/75% in the test set.

The chain is built from TRBV7-9 and TRBJ2-6; 7 bases fit TRBD1. The clonotype was recovered from an adult man with Graves' hyperthyroidism. The sample was peripheral blood or thyroid tissue (not recorded which). In DNA form, the CDR3 reads TGCGCCAGCAGCGAAGGGGGCGCGGTCTCTGGGGCCAACGTCCTGACTTTC. Encoded protein: CASSEGGAVSGANVLTF.